This is a list of T cell receptor beta chains from one sample in a study of CD8+CD57+ T cells in acquired aplastic anemia. TCRdb itself ran the reads through MiXCR, one entry per CDR3 protein. The data show just over 200,000 distinct CDR3 sequences, with approximately 60% seen just once and about 60% held by the top ten. Sequenced: sorted CD4+, CD8+, or CD8+CD57+ T cells (not recorded which) from PBMCs. The receptors shown here come from a human donor with aplastic anemia. Each CDR3 is given with its conserved first and last residue. The order of the fields is J gene, V gene, clone size, D gene, CDR3 DNA, CDR3 protein. D genes are given only for firm matches. Size values are once, few and many counts, or a class for expanded clones, and some rows have none.

J: TRBJ2-7
V: TRBV9
size: .
D: TRBD2
DNA: TGTGCCAGCAGCGTAGAGGGCGGGAGGGCCCACGAGCAGTACTTC
CDR3: CASSVEGGRAHEQYF

J: TRBJ1-1
V: TRBV5-1
size: .
D: .
DNA: TGCGCCAGCAGCTTGGCCGGTCCGGTGAACACTGAAGCTTTCTTT
CDR3: CASSLAGPVNTEAFF

J: TRBJ2-5
V: TRBV7-9
size: .
D: TRBD1
DNA: TGTGCCAGCAGCTTCAGGGGGCTAGACCGCTTCCAAGAGACCCAGTACTTC
CDR3: CASSFRGLDRFQETQYF

J: TRBJ1-2
V: TRBV10-2
size: .
D: .
DNA: TGCGCCAGCAGTGAGATTGGAACGGAGGACACTAACTATGGCTACACCTTC
CDR3: CASSEIGTEDTNYGYTF

J: TRBJ2-7
V: TRBV15
size: few
D: TRBD1
DNA: TGTGCCACCAGCAGGGACCGGGACAGGGAAGAAGACGAGCAGTACTTC
CDR3: CATSRDRDREEDEQYF

J: TRBJ2-7
V: TRBV5-1
size: .
D: .
DNA: TGCGCCAGCAGCCCCGGCTCTGCCGCCTACGAGCAGTACTTC
CDR3: CASSPGSAAYEQYF

J: TRBJ2-2
V: TRBV10-1
size: .
D: .
DNA: TGCGCCAGCAGTGACGTATACACCGGGGAGCTGTTTTTT
CDR3: CASSDVYTGELFF

J: TRBJ1-2
V: TRBV3-1
size: few
D: .
DNA: TGTGCCAGCAGCCAAAATACAAGCCCCTATGGCTACACCTTC
CDR3: CASSQNTSPYGYTF

J: TRBJ2-1
V: TRBV20-1
size: few
D: TRBD2
DNA: TGCAGTGCCCGGCTAGCGGGAGGCAATGAGCAGTTCTTC
CDR3: CSARLAGGNEQFF

J: TRBJ1-4
V: TRBV6-5
size: many
D: .
DNA: TGTGCCAGCAGTGACGACAGTTGGGAAAAACTGTTTTTT
CDR3: CASSDDSWEKLFF

J: TRBJ2-3
V: TRBV12-3/TRBV12-4
size: few
D: TRBD2
DNA: TGTGCCAGCAGTTTGCAGTTAGCGGGAACAGATACGCAGTATTTT
CDR3: CASSLQLAGTDTQYF

J: TRBJ2-1
V: TRBV25-1
size: once
D: TRBD2
DNA: TGTGCCAGCGGAGGACTAGCGGGAGGGCCGACGGATGAGCAGTTCTTC
CDR3: CASGGLAGGPTDEQFF

J: TRBJ1-5
V: TRBV12-3/TRBV12-4
size: .
D: .
DNA: TGTGCCAGCAGTTTATCCAGGGATCAGCCCCAGCATTTT
CDR3: CASSLSRDQPQHF

J: TRBJ1-1
V: TRBV19
size: .
D: .
DNA: TGTGCCAGTAATAAGGACTTTAAGATGAACACTGAAGCTTTCTTT
CDR3: CASNKDFKMNTEAFF

J: TRBJ2-2
V: TRBV7-9
size: .
D: .
DNA: TGTGCCAGCAGCTTAGTAGGGACATATAACACCGGGGAGCTGTTTTTT
CDR3: CASSLVGTYNTGELFF

J: TRBJ1-2
V: TRBV20-1
size: .
D: .
DNA: TGCAGTGCCAGTAAGGGTGACTATGGCTACACCTTC
CDR3: CSASKGDYGYTF

J: TRBJ1-5
V: TRBV5-1
size: .
D: .
DNA: TGCGCCAGCAGCTTGTCAGGAATACAGGGAGGCAATCAGCCCCAGCATTTT
CDR3: CASSLSGIQGGNQPQHF

J: TRBJ2-1
V: TRBV2
size: .
D: .
DNA: TGTGCCAGCCTCTATCTAGGTAATGAGCAGTTCTTC
CDR3: CASLYLGNEQFF

J: TRBJ2-1
V: TRBV7-9
size: .
D: .
DNA: TGTGCCAGCAGCCCACAGCGAATCTACAATGAGCAGTTCTTC
CDR3: CASSPQRIYNEQFF